A single sample is the source of the 15 T cell receptor beta chains below, sequenced in a study of cytomegalovirus exposure and HLA in healthy donors. Amplification used 60 Vbeta primers and 13 Jbeta primers. Clones were read by immunoSEQ multiplex PCR, and TCRdb kept only the in-frame ones, dropping some. The sample has under 150,000 clones; roughly 79% are singletons. The sequenced sample consisted of PBMCs. The receptor set was obtained from a woman aged 25 to 39 in good health and CMV-seronegative.

V and J are TRBV6-1 and TRBJ1-2; the match to TRBD1 covers 8 bases. The CDR3 runs to 14 residues. J gave up 5 bases and V 4 bases, and 6 bases lay outside the gene matches. The germline V gene encodes CDR1 MNHNS and CDR2 SASEGT. CDR3 nucleotides: TGTGCCAGCAGTGTGGGACAGGTGGATTATGGCTACACCTTC. This encodes CASSVGQVDYGYTF.

CDR3 sequence: CASSLFTGTQETQYF. CDR3 nucleotide sequence: TGCGCCAGCAGCTTGTTCACGGGAACCCAAGAGACCCAGTACTTC. The chain links TRBV5-1 to TRBJ2-5; tentatively, D is TRBD2 (5 bases). The germline V and J ends were trimmed by 1 base and 1 base, with 11 bases remaining between them. From germline, CDR1 is SGHRS and CDR2 YFSETQ. The CDR3 has 15 amino acids.

The V and J genes are TRBV7-6 and TRBJ2-7, with TRBD1 matching over 9 bases. The V segment lost 3 bases and the J segment 5 bases; nucleotides outside the gene matches: 11. Germline CDR1 is SGHVS and CDR2 is FNYEAQ. The CDR3 covers 16 residues. CDR3 in amino acids: CASSFGTGPPGDEQYF. The CDR3 DNA is TGTGCCAGCAGCTTTGGGACAGGGCCCCCAGGGGACGAGCAGTACTTC.

V usage is TRBV2 and J usage is TRBJ2-1; 8 bases align to TRBD2. The CDR3 runs to 16 residues. Looked up from germline, CDR1 is SNHLY and CDR2 is FYNNEI. V gave up 4 bases and J gave up 7 bases; unmatched junction bases: 12. CDR3 sequence: CASSAPGGASRNEQFF. CDR3 bases: TGTGCCAGCAGTGCCCCCGGGGGGGCCTCTCGGAATGAGCAGTTCTTC.

The gene calls are TRBV5-1 and TRBJ1-1, with 8 nucleotides matching TRBD1. V lost 6 bases and J lost 1; bases outside the gene matches: 14. Germline V gene lookup returns CDR1 SGHRS and CDR2 YFSETQ. The CDR3 loop spans 17 amino acids. The CDR3 reads CASKADRGAWGNTEAFF. The CDR3 nucleotides are TGCGCCAGCAAAGCCGACAGGGGCGCTTGGGGGAACACTGAAGCTTTCTTT.

The rearrangement joins TRBV28 to TRBJ1-5; no clear D. The CDR3 loop spans 14 amino acids. Germline CDR1 is MDHEN and CDR2 is SYDVKM. V gave up 4 bases and J gave up 0 bases, with 7 bases separating them. CDR3 loop: CASSSLNSNQPQHF. CDR3 in DNA: TGTGCCAGCAGTTCTCTTAATAGCAATCAGCCCCAGCATTTT.

The J gene is TRBJ1-1, the V gene TRBV19; D may be TRBD1 (5 bases). V was trimmed by 10 bases and J by 5 bases, leaving 17 bases between them. The CDR3 covers 13 residues. The germline V gene encodes CDR1 LNHDA and CDR2 SQIVND (reference sequence). CDR3 nucleotide sequence: TGTGCCACGTCCCAGGGCAGGTTGACTGAAGCTTTCTTT. Residues: CATSQGRLTEAFF.

The CDR3 sequence is CASSSVGGSPTGELFF. The CDR3, as DNA: TGTGCCAGCAGCTCTGTGGGCGGGAGCCCCACCGGGGAGCTGTTTTTT. The chain joins TRBV7-6 to TRBJ2-2; 7 nucleotides align to TRBD2. The CDR3 totals 16 residues. Germline V lookup: CDR1 SGHVS, CDR2 FNYEAQ. V lost 4 bases and J lost 4; bases outside the gene matches: 9.

This chain links TRBV5-1 with TRBJ2-3, with 7 bases that match TRBD1. The CDR3 is 14 amino acids. Trimming cost V 4 bases and J 5 bases; bases outside gene matches: 7. Germline V gene data show CDR1 as SGHRS and CDR2 as YFSETQ. CDR3 in amino acids: CASSPTGWIDTQYF. CDR3 nucleotides: TGCGCCAGCAGCCCGACAGGGTGGATAGATACGCAGTATTTT.

The chain has TRBV9 and TRBJ1-6; no firm D call. Germline CDR1 is SGDLS and CDR2 is YYNGEE. This CDR3 comprises 14 residues. Trimming removed 6 bases at V and 5 bases at J, with 12 bases between. The CDR3 spells CASTPSGNNSPLHF. The CDR3 DNA sequence: TGTGCCAGCACCCCGAGCGGTAATAATTCACCCCTCCACTTT. The full variable domain, with the rest looked up from reference TRBV9 and TRBJ1-6, is DSGVTQTPKHLITATGQRVTLRCSPRSGDLSVYWYQQSLDQGLQFLIQYYNGEERAKGNILERFSAQQFPDLHSELNLSSLELGDSALYFCASTPSGNNSPLHFGNGTRLTVT.

The CDR3 DNA reads as TGCGCCAGCAGTCGCACACGACAGGGTAGGAAGAACACTGAAGCTTTCTTT. Its protein is CASSRTRQGRKNTEAFF. V gene TRBV23-1 combines with J gene TRBJ1-1, with 7 bases aligning to TRBD1. TRBV23-1 is flagged as an ORF with uncertain function. The CDR3 totals 17 residues. V shed 4 bases, J shed 1 base, and the junction held 12 bases outside the gene matches.

The chain links TRBV6-1 to TRBJ1-4, with 9 positions matching TRBD1. The CDR3 extends over 15 amino acids. CDR1 and CDR2 (germline): MNHNS, SASEGT. The V segment lost 2 bases and the J segment 10 bases; nucleotides outside the gene matches: 8. The CDR3 sequence is CASSEYRQGGGKLFF. The CDR3 region has the DNA TGTGCCAGCAGTGAATATCGACAGGGGGGCGGAAAACTGTTTTTT.

The V and J genes are TRBV7-9 and TRBJ1-1, with TRBD1 identical over 8 bases. Germline CDR1 and CDR2: SEHNR and FQNEAQ (reference sequence). This CDR3 region has 16 residues. V was clipped by 1 base and J by 4 bases; unmatched bases: 8. CDR3 amino acids: CASSLVERQGTTEAFF. CDR3 nucleotides: TGTGCCAGCAGCTTAGTGGAGCGACAGGGGACCACTGAAGCTTTCTTT.

This rearrangement joins TRBV7-2 to TRBJ1-1; 7 bases line up with TRBD1. V shed 3 bases and J 7 bases; nucleotides not matched to a gene: 8. The CDR3 covers 14 residues. Germline V gene lookup returns CDR1 SGHTA and CDR2 FQGNSA. The CDR3 loop is CASSFLQGRGEAFF. CDR3 bases: TGTGCCAGCAGCTTCCTACAGGGGCGAGGTGAAGCTTTCTTT.

J is TRBJ1-3 and V is TRBV5-1; D remains unclear. CDR1 is SGHRS and CDR2 is YFSETQ in the germline V gene. V was cut by 6 bases and J by 0 bases, with 10 bases left in between. CDR3 length: 14 residues. The CDR3 loop is CASTPTGSGNTIYF. The CDR3 coding sequence is TGCGCCAGCACCCCGACTGGCTCTGGAAACACCATATATTTT.